These 14 T cell receptor beta chains were sequenced from one sample in a study of blood T cell repertoires in COVID-19. Assay used: immunoSEQ multiplex PCR; TCRdb lists only in-frame clones, some missing. Here the sample spans about 120,000 clones, about four fifths being singletons. The sequencing sample was made of peripheral blood. These receptors were collected from a human donor in a cohort sampled during active COVID-19.

This chain joins TRBV3-1 (or the pseudogene TRBV3-2) and TRBJ1-2; 9 bases match TRBD1. This CDR3 has 15 amino acids. V was pared by 4 bases and J by 5 bases, with 8 bases of the junction left unmatched. In germline, CDR1 is LGHDT, CDR2 YNNKEL (reference sequence). CDR3 nucleotides: TGTGCCAGCAGCCTGGGACAGGGTGGGGGATATGGCTACACCTTC. Translating it yields CASSLGQGGGYGYTF.

The V and J genes are TRBV4-1 and TRBJ2-3; D remains ambiguous. V was shortened by 1 base and J by 0 bases, with 11 bases between the two germline ends. The V gene's germline CDR1 is MGHRA and CDR2 YSYEKL. The CDR3 is 16 residues long. CDR3 residues: CASSQVGRISTDTQYF. The CDR3 DNA sequence: TGCGCCAGCAGCCAAGTAGGCAGGATTAGCACAGATACGCAGTATTTT.

The rearrangement links TRBV9 to TRBJ2-5; D remains ambiguous. The CDR3 sequence is 15 residues long. The V end lost 2 bases, the J end lost 1 base, and 12 bases lay between the germline ends. In germline, CDR1 is SGDLS, CDR2 YYNGEE. The CDR3 loop is CASSVTDAIQETQYF. The CDR3 bases are TGTGCCAGCAGCGTTACTGATGCCATCCAAGAGACCCAGTACTTC.

This clone was picked up one time. The chain combines TRBV19 with TRBJ2-5, with TRBD1 identical over 7 bases. V trimming: 3 bases; J trimming: 2 bases; junction bases outside the gene matches: 6. In germline, CDR1 is LNHDA, CDR2 SQIVND (reference sequence). The CDR3 spans 15 residues. Here the CDR3 reads CASSMERGRQETQYF. The DNA of the CDR3 is TGTGCCAGTAGTATGGAGAGGGGGCGTCAAGAGACCCAGTACTTC. Variable domain in full (rest from reference TRBV19 and TRBJ2-5): DGGITQSPKYLFRKEGQNVTLSCEQNLNHDAMYWYRQDPGQGLRLIYYSQIVNDFQKGDIAEGYSVSREKKESFPLTVTSAQKNPTAFYLCASSMERGRQETQYFGPGTRLLVL.

This clone has more than one count but fewer than ten. CDR3 DNA sequence: TGTGCTAGCTCCGGAGGGTTCAATCAGCCCCAGCATTTT. Protein product: CASSGGFNQPQHF. The chain is built from TRBV12-5 and TRBJ1-5, with D uncertain. Trimming removed 9 bases at V and 3 bases at J, with 12 bases between. Germline assignment: CDR1 LGHNT and CDR2 FRNRAP. This CDR3 has 13 residues.

The J gene is TRBJ2-5, the V gene TRBV4-1; a possible D gene is TRBD1 (6 bases). Trimming pared 1 base from V and 5 bases from J, leaving 17 bases between. The CDR3 covers 16 residues. CDR1 is MGHRA, CDR2 YSYEKL, per germline. This CDR3 reads CASSQGGLGAGETQYF. CDR3 bases: TGCGCCAGCAGCCAAGGAGGGCTGGGGGCCGGTGAGACCCAGTACTTC.

This clone was observed a single time. V is TRBV11-2 and J is TRBJ2-2, with 8 bases that match TRBD2. J gave up 3 bases and V 5 bases, and 5 bases lay outside the gene matches. The CDR3 has 15 amino acids. Germline V gives CDR1 SGHAT, CDR2 FQNNGV. The CDR3 spells CASSMPGGHTGELFF. Here the CDR3 DNA reads TGTGCCAGCAGCATGCCGGGGGGGCACACCGGGGAGCTGTTTTTT. The variable domain in full, completed from reference TRBV11-2 and TRBJ2-2, reads EAGVAQSPRYKIIEKRQSVAFWCNPISGHATLYWYQQILGQGPKLLIQFQNNGVVDDSQLPKDRFSAERLKGVDSTLKIQPAKLEDSAVYLCASSMPGGHTGELFFGEGSRLTVL.

In the case of this clone: At one boundary the junction diverges from the germline segment, which might be a read error. CDR3: CASSGANKF. Here the CDR3 DNA reads TGTGCCAGCAGCGGGGCTAACAAATTT. The chain recombines TRBV7-8 with TRBJ1-6, with D tentatively TRBD1 (5 bases). Germline loops: CDR1 SGHVS, CDR2 FQNEAQ. This CDR3 comprises 9 residues.

The rearrangement joins TRBV15 to TRBJ1-1; 7 nucleotides agree with TRBD1. CDR3 length equals 14 residues. The V segment lost 3 bases and the J segment 0 bases; nucleotides outside the gene matches: 1. Germline V gene lookup returns CDR1 LNHNV and CDR2 YYDKDF (reference sequence). DNA of the CDR3: TGTGCCACCAGCAGGGGACAGCTGAACACTGAAGCTTTCTTT. Translation: CATSRGQLNTEAFF. The variable domain in full, with the rest retrieved from reference TRBV15 and TRBJ1-1, is DAMVIQNPRYQVTQFGKPVTLSCSQTLNHNVMYWYQQKSSQAPKLLFHYYDKDFNNEADTPDNFQSRRPNTSFCFLDIRSPGLGDTAMYLCATSRGQLNTEAFFGQGTRLTVV.

The chain combines TRBV4-3 with TRBJ2-2; 8 bases fit TRBD2. J was trimmed by 6 bases and V by 3 bases; bases with no gene match: 6. CDR1 is LGHNA, CDR2 YSLEER, per germline. This CDR3 is built from 15 residues. CDR3 bases: TGCGCCAGCAGCCACGGACTAGCTAGGCCCGGGGAGCTGTTTTTT. Translating gives CASSHGLARPGELFF.

The chain is built from TRBV2 and TRBJ1-1, with D tentatively TRBD1 (5 bases). This CDR3 region has 11 residues. Germline-derived CDR1 and CDR2 are SNHLY and FYNNEI. V gave up 10 bases and J gave up 6 bases, with 12 bases separating them. As DNA, the CDR3 is TGTGCCACCAGGTGGGGGGCTGAAGCTTTCTTT. Translation gives CATRWGAEAFF.

J is TRBJ2-2 and V is TRBV5-3; 11 bases are shared with TRBD2. TRBV5-3 is recorded as an ORF, its role being uncertain. V trimming: 1 base; J trimming: 3 bases; junction bases outside the gene matches: 8. The CDR3 runs 18 residues. CDR3 sequence reads: CARSLLVAGGPYTGELFF. CDR3 nucleotides: TGTGCCAGAAGCTTGCTAGTAGCGGGGGGGCCGTACACCGGGGAGCTGTTTTTT.

V is TRBV2 and J is TRBJ1-1, with D perhaps matching TRBD1 (5 bases). V was clipped by 3 bases and J by 6 bases, with 29 bases between them. Looked up from germline, CDR1 is SNHLY and CDR2 is FYNNEI. This CDR3 comprises 19 residues. The CDR3 reads CASSEWLAAWQGRGAEAFF. CDR3 bases: TGTGCCAGCAGTGAGTGGCTCGCGGCGTGGCAGGGAAGGGGCGCTGAAGCTTTCTTT.

This chain links TRBV5-1 with TRBJ2-7; D gene ambiguous. Germline CDR1 reads SGHRS; CDR2 reads YFSETQ. The V and J ends lost 3 bases and 5 bases respectively, with 18 bases between them. CDR3 length equals 15 residues. The CDR3 is CASSSVTLRSDEQYF. The CDR3 DNA follows: TGCGCCAGCAGCTCCGTTACGCTAAGGAGCGACGAGCAGTACTTC.